This TCR beta chain appears in the sequencing data of a study of T and B cells in COVID-19 patients. Across the whole study: Peripheral blood came from COVID-19 patients with active infection or after recovery. Most recovered patients had mild to moderate COVID-19 treated as outpatients.

General study findings and limits: No sequencing was yet done of CD4+, regulatory or CD8+ subsets, or of SARS-CoV-2-responsive or tetramer+ sorted cells.

TRB rearrangements were amplified by multiplex PCR with BIOMED2 TRB-A/B primers. TCRdb re-analysed the multiplex PCR reads in MiXCR, keeping a single row per CDR3 protein. The sample has 6,500 to 8,000 distinct CDR3 sequences, approximately 24% seen once. Each TRB amplification used roughly 220-550 ng of genomic DNA from blood. Germline V gives CDR1 SGHDT, CDR2 YYEEEE. Trimming took 0 bases from V and 0 from J, leaving 4 bases between them. The CDR3 is 15 residues long. By frequency in the sample, this clonotype is medium-sized. What it binds is not known. Specimen: blood. This receptor was identified in a human donor with active COVID-19. This chain connects TRBV5-6 to TRBJ1-6; D not certain. The CDR3 protein is CASSLDSSYNSPLHF. The CDR3 nucleotides are TGTGCCAGCAGCTTGGACAGCTCCTATAATTCACCCCTCCACTTT.